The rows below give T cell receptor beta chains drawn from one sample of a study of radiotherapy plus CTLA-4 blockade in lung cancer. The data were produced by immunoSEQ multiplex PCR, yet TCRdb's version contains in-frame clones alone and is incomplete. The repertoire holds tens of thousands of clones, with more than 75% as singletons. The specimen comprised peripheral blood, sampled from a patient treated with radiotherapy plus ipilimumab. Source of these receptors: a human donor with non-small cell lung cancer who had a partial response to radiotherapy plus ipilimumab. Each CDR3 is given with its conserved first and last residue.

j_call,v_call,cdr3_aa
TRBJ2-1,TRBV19,CASSITPGTYNEQFF
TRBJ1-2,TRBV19,CASRPIDRTYGYTF
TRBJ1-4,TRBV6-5,CASSYRGPSEKLFF
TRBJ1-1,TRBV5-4,CASGPPGRSTNTEAFF
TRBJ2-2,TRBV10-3,CATTPETFVNTGELFF
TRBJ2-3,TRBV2,CASSLGRAGTDTQYF
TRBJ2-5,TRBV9,CASSVELETQYF
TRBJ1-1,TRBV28,CASRPLGARAFF
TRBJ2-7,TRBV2,CASRRMTGGRAYEQYF
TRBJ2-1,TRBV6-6,CASSYDVAGGLGEQFF
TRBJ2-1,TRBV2,CASSDTLAGRVWEQFF
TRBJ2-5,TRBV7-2,CASSRGGVPETQYF
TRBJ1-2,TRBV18,CASSLTDSNPYGYTF
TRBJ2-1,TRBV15,CATSTGYNEQFF
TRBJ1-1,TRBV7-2,CASSLGHSPNTEAFF